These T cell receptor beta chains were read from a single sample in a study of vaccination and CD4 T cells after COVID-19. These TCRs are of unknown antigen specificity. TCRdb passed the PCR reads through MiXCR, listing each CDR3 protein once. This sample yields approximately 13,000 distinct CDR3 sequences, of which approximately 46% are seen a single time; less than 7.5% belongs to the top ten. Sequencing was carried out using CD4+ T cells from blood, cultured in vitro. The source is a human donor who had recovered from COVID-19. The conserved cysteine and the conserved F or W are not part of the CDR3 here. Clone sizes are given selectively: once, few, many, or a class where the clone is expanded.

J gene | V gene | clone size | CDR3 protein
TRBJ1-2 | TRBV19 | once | ANSIQGVLIYGYT
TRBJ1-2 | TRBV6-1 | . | ASSRRQGSDGYT
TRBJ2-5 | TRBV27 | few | ASSLSRVLYQETQY
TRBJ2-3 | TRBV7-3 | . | ASSRQPGLAGTSDTQY
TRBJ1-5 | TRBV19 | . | ASRTTGYGNQPQH
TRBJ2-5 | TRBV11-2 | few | ASSLVFTGGPETQY
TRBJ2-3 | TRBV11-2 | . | ASSPSGRKEDTQY
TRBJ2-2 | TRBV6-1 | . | ATPGLSVTGELF
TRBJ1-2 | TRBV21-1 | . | ASSKVGRGGYGYT
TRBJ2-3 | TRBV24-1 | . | ATSDLWRGTDTQY
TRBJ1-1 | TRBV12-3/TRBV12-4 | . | ASSRLGQSNTEAF
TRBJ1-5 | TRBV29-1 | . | SAQGTPNQPQH
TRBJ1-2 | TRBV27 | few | ASSSRTATYGYT
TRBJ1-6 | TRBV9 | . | ASSRGGLNNSPLH
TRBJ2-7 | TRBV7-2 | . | ASSPTQGAYEQY
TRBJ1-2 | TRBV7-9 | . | AGDEGYGYT
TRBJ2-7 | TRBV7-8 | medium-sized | ASTRTGGTYEQY
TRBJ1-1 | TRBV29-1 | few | SVGHMRTEAF
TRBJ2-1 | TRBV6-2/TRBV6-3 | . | ASSYTSGGAGNEQF
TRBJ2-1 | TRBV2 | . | ASTWREGNNEQF
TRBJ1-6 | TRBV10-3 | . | AIRGTGTEVSPLH
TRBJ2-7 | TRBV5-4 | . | ASSLSPRSSYEQY
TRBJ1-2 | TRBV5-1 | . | ASSSGIGYGYT